The clone carrying this T cell receptor (beta chain) was counted many times. What it binds is unknown. This entry belongs to a study of Graves' ophthalmopathy and Graves' hyperthyroidism. As the template, RNA transcripts were used to amplify TCR beta CDR3 regions. HTBI primers were employed in first-round RT-PCR, then a second-round multiplex PCR followed. Using its own MiXCR run on the multiplex PCR reads, TCRdb lists one record per CDR3 protein. The data show around 340,000 distinct CDR3 sequences, roughly a sixth seen once. The CDR3 extends over 14 amino acids. Trimming removed 6 bases from V and 1 base from J, with 10 bases in between. CDR1 MNHEY and CDR2 SVGEGT come from the germline V gene. Every ophthalmopathy donor presented moderate-to-severe activity, CAS ≥3, NOSPECS ≥4 and duration under 3 months. It was on clinical symptoms, serum thyroxine, TRAb, thyroid ultrasound and orbital computed tomography that diagnosis relied.

Broader study findings: Most thyroid-expanded clonotypes exceeding 0.001 frequency were also found in blood. Sensitivity reached roughly 71% and specificity approximately 72% when the model predicted ophthalmopathy progression.

Sequences were obtained from peripheral blood. V and J are TRBV6-2 or TRBV6-3 and TRBJ1-5, with D possibly matching TRBD1 (5 bases). The receptor's source is an adult man with Graves' ophthalmopathy. CDR3 loop: CASRRGRSNQPQHF. CDR3 nucleotide sequence: TGTGCCAGCAGACGGGGGAGGAGCAATCAGCCCCAGCATTTT.